Listed below are T cell receptor beta chains from one sample, sequenced in a study of blood T cell repertoires in COVID-19. Sequencing used immunoSEQ multiplex PCR; TCRdb keeps in-frame clones, though not all of them. The repertoire consists of more than 200,000 clones, with 70% to 90% occurring once and the leading ten covering 10% to 14%. Sequenced material: PBMCs or T cells enriched from blood (not recorded which). These receptors all stem from a man between 25 and 39 years old who had recovered from COVID-19. CDR3s include the opening cysteine and the closing phenylalanine or tryptophan. The order of the fields is CDR3 DNA, CDR3 protein, J gene, V gene, D gene, clone size. A D gene is named only where the DNA matches it firmly. Rows may omit the clone size; those that give it use once, few, many or a size class.

TGCGCCAGCAGCTTAGTAGCGGGAACGAACACCGGGGAGCTGTTTTTT,CASSLVAGTNTGELFF,TRBJ2-2,TRBV5-1,TRBD2,.
TGTGCCAGCAGCCGCACATATCTCGAGCAGTACTTC,CASSRTYLEQYF,TRBJ2-7,TRBV12-3/TRBV12-4,.,.
TGCGCCAGCAGCTGGGGGGTAGCGGGGTCAAACGAGCAGTACTTC,CASSWGVAGSNEQYF,TRBJ2-7,TRBV5-1,TRBD2,once
TGCGCCAGCATCCCGCTCCCTAGCTCCTACAATGAGCAGTTCTTC,CASIPLPSSYNEQFF,TRBJ2-1,TRBV5-1,.,.
TGTGCCACCAGTGAGGGACTAGTTAATGAGCAGTTCTTC,CATSEGLVNEQFF,TRBJ2-1,TRBV24-1,TRBD2,.
TGTGCCAGCAGTTCGGAAAGGGGACTAGCGGGGAACAATGAGCAGTTCTTC,CASSSERGLAGNNEQFF,TRBJ2-1,TRBV6-2/TRBV6-3,TRBD2,.
TGTGCCAGTAGTAACGCCCAGGGACTAGCGGGAGGGAACGAGCAGTACTTC,CASSNAQGLAGGNEQYF,TRBJ2-7,TRBV19,TRBD2,.
TGTGCCAGCAGCTTAGCGAGTGGAGCTAATGAAAAACTGTTTTTT,CASSLASGANEKLFF,TRBJ1-4,TRBV7-9,.,.
TGTGCCAGTAGTACGATACCGGGGGGCAATCAGCCCCAGCATTTT,CASSTIPGGNQPQHF,TRBJ1-5,TRBV19,.,.
TGTGCCAGCAGCCAACTAGCGGGGGGTGCAGATACGCAGTATTTT,CASSQLAGGADTQYF,TRBJ2-3,TRBV7-3,TRBD2,.
TGCGCCAGCAGCTTGGCCTCCTATTTAAGAGACATTCAGTACTTC,CASSLASYLRDIQYF,TRBJ2-4,TRBV5-1,.,.
TGCAGCGGGGGGACTAGCCGAGAAGAGACCCAGTACTTC,CSGGTSREETQYF,TRBJ2-5,TRBV29-1,TRBD2,many
TGTGCCAGCAGCATCTCGACTACCCGGAACACCGGGGAGCTGTTTTTT,CASSISTTRNTGELFF,TRBJ2-2,TRBV3-1/TRBV3-2,.,.
TGTGCCAGCGGTCAGACGGACACCAAGTTCTACGAGCAGTACTTC,CASGQTDTKFYEQYF,TRBJ2-7,TRBV6-5,.,.
TGTGCCAGTAGTATAGTCCCGGACAAACTTTCACCCCTCCACTTT,CASSIVPDKLSPLHF,TRBJ1-6,TRBV19,.,.
TGTGCCAGCAGCGGATCGGTAGCGGGTTTTAGTTCTCACAATGAGCAGTTCTTC,CASSGSVAGFSSHNEQFF,TRBJ2-1,TRBV9,TRBD2,.
TGTGCCAGCAGCCCCCCCAGTCTAGTGTACGAGCAGTACTTC,CASSPPSLVYEQYF,TRBJ2-7,TRBV7-9,.,.
TGTGCCAGCAGGATACCAACAGGAGATAAAACTGGGGCCAACGTCCTGACTTTC,CASRIPTGDKTGANVLTF,TRBJ2-6,TRBV28,.,.
TGTGCCAGCAGTTCCAGGACAGGTCGAATGAACACTGAAGCTTTCTTT,CASSSRTGRMNTEAFF,TRBJ1-1,TRBV3-1/TRBV3-2,TRBD1,.
TGTGCCACCAGTGAGCGTTACAATGAGCAGTTCTTC,CATSERYNEQFF,TRBJ2-1,TRBV24-1,.,.
TGTGCCAGCACCCCAGGGGGGTCTAACTATGGCTACACCTTC,CASTPGGSNYGYTF,TRBJ1-2,TRBV7-2,TRBD1,.
TGTGCCAGCACCCGCATCTTAGGGGGCACTGAAGCTTTCTTT,CASTRILGGTEAFF,TRBJ1-1,TRBV2,.,.
TGCGCCAGCGGCGGAGTCGGGGAGGGGGAGACCCAGTACTTC,CASGGVGEGETQYF,TRBJ2-5,TRBV5-1,TRBD2,few
TGCGCCAGCAGCTTTACTGAACAGGGGAAGTACGAGCAGTACTTC,CASSFTEQGKYEQYF,TRBJ2-7,TRBV5-1,TRBD1,.
TGCGCCAGCAGCTTGTTCTGGGCGGGGGAGACCCAGTACTTC,CASSLFWAGETQYF,TRBJ2-5,TRBV5-1,.,.
TGTGCCAGCAGCCTCCAAGCAGGGTCCCCTGAAGCTTTCTTT,CASSLQAGSPEAFF,TRBJ1-1,TRBV7-6,.,.
TGTGCCTGGACCCGGGTCTCGACCTACAATGAGCAGTTCTTC,CAWTRVSTYNEQFF,TRBJ2-1,TRBV30,.,.
TGTGCCAGCAGTTACCTTACAGGGGTGGGGGAGCAGCCCCAGCATTTT,CASSYLTGVGEQPQHF,TRBJ1-5,TRBV6-2/TRBV6-3,TRBD1,.
TGTGCCAGCAGCCCCCTGAGGAGCGGGAGGTTCGGGGAGCTGTTTTTT,CASSPLRSGRFGELFF,TRBJ2-2,TRBV11-2,TRBD2,.
TGTGCCAGCAGCCAGAGTAAGCCCTCTGGAAACACCATATATTTT,CASSQSKPSGNTIYF,TRBJ1-3,TRBV3-1/TRBV3-2,.,few
TGTGCCAGCCGCGGGGGGGATCAGCCCCAGCATTTT,CASRGGDQPQHF,TRBJ1-5,TRBV7-9,.,.
TGTGCCTGGAGACTAGCGGGGGGCACGTCAGGGGATACGCAGTATTTT,CAWRLAGGTSGDTQYF,TRBJ2-3,TRBV30,TRBD2,.
TGTGCCAGCAGCCAAGAGCCTAGCGGCAGCTCCTACAATGAGCAGTTCTTC,CASSQEPSGSSYNEQFF,TRBJ2-1,TRBV14,TRBD2,.
TGCAGCGTGATGGACAGGTATAATTCACCCCTCCACTTT,CSVMDRYNSPLHF,TRBJ1-6,TRBV29-1,TRBD1,.
TGTGCCTGCCGGGGGGGCACAGATACGCAGTATTTT,CACRGGTDTQYF,TRBJ2-3,TRBV7-9,TRBD2,.
TGTGCCAGCAGTTCCGCGACAGGGCGCTACACTGAAGCTTTCTTT,CASSSATGRYTEAFF,TRBJ1-1,TRBV28,TRBD1,once
TGTGCCAGCAGTTACTCTCGGGGAACCTATAATTCACCCCTCCACTTT,CASSYSRGTYNSPLHF,TRBJ1-6,TRBV6-5,.,.
TGTGCCAGCAGCCAAGGGGGCGGGGAGCTGTTTTTT,CASSQGGGELFF,TRBJ2-2,TRBV7-3,.,.
TGTGCCAGCAGCGCCGGAGGATTACAAAACACTGAAGCTTTCTTT,CASSAGGLQNTEAFF,TRBJ1-1,TRBV9,.,.
TGTGCCAGAAGCTCCTACCACAGAAATTTAGCTAATGAAAAACTGTTTTTT,CARSSYHRNLANEKLFF,TRBJ1-4,TRBV5-3,.,once
TGTGCCAGCGGTTTGACGGGGTACAATGAGCAGTTCTTC,CASGLTGYNEQFF,TRBJ2-1,TRBV9,.,.
TGTGCCAGCTCACCCGGTGGAGCGGTAATAGATACGCAGTATTTT,CASSPGGAVIDTQYF,TRBJ2-3,TRBV18,.,.
TGTGCCAGCCCCAAAGGGGAACGATTAAGATTAGCCAAAAACATTCAGTACTTC,CASPKGERLRLAKNIQYF,TRBJ2-4,TRBV3-1/TRBV3-2,.,.
TGCGCCAGCAGCTTGGAGGGTAGCGGGGTTCAAGAGACCCAGTACTTC,CASSLEGSGVQETQYF,TRBJ2-5,TRBV5-1,TRBD2,.
TGTGCCAGCAGCCAAGATGGGGGGGCCGCCTACAATGAGCAGTTCTTC,CASSQDGGAAYNEQFF,TRBJ2-1,TRBV3-1/TRBV3-2,.,.
TGTGCCAGCAGCTTGACAGGGTCTGAAGCTTTCTTT,CASSLTGSEAFF,TRBJ1-1,TRBV11-2,TRBD1,.
TGTGCCAGTAAGGGGGCGGGTAGCACAGATACGCAGTATTTT,CASKGAGSTDTQYF,TRBJ2-3,TRBV28,TRBD1,.
TGTGCCAGCAGCCGAACATACGAGCAGTACTTC,CASSRTYEQYF,TRBJ2-7,TRBV7-8,.,once
TGTGCCAGCAGTGCCCAGGGTTCCTACGAGCAGTACTTC,CASSAQGSYEQYF,TRBJ2-7,TRBV6-6,.,.
TGTGCCAGCAGTTTATCTATAGGGGGCGGTGAAGCTTTCTTT,CASSLSIGGGEAFF,TRBJ1-1,TRBV27,TRBD1,.
TGTGCCAGCAGCTTAGTGGCAGGGGCTATCTACAATGAGCAGTTCTTC,CASSLVAGAIYNEQFF,TRBJ2-1,TRBV7-2,.,.
TGTGCCTGGAGTTTAAAAGAGACCCAGTACTTC,CAWSLKETQYF,TRBJ2-5,TRBV30,.,.